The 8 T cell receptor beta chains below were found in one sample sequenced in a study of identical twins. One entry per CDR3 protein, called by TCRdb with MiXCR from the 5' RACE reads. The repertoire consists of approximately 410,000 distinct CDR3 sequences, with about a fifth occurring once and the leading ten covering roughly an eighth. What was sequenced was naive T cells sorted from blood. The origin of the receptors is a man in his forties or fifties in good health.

The CDR3 coding sequence is TGTGCCAGCAGCTTAGGTCCGGGGAAGGGAAACATTCAGTACTTC. Translated, it gives CASSLGPGKGNIQYF. The chain links TRBV7-8 to TRBJ2-4; D possibly corresponds to TRBD2 (5 bases). Between the trimmed V and J ends, which lost 1 base and 6 bases, there was a span of 13 bases. The CDR3 runs 15 residues. Per germline, CDR1 SGHVS and CDR2 FQNEAQ.

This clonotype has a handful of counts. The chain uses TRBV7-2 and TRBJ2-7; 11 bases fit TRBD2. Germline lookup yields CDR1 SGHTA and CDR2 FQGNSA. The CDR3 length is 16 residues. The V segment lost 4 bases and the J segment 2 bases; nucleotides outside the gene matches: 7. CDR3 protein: CASSYSLAGGPYEQYF. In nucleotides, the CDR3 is TGTGCCAGCAGCTATAGCTTAGCGGGAGGGCCCTACGAGCAGTACTTC.

Written as DNA, the CDR3 is TGTGCCTGCCGGGGACAGGGGGTTCCCTACGAGCAGTACTTC. Its protein product is CACRGQGVPYEQYF. The chain employs TRBV30 and TRBJ2-7; 11 bases map to TRBD1. The length of the CDR3 is 14 residues. Trimming at V came to 6 bases and at J to 2 bases, leaving 6 bases not matched to a gene. Germline V CDR1 and CDR2: GTSNPN, SVGIG (reference sequence).

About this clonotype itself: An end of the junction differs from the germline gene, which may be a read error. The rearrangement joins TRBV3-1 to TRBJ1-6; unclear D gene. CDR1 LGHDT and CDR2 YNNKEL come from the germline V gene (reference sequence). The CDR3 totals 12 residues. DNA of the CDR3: TGTGCCAGCAGCCAAGATTGGGCAGGTCCCATCTTT. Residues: CASSQDWAGPIF.

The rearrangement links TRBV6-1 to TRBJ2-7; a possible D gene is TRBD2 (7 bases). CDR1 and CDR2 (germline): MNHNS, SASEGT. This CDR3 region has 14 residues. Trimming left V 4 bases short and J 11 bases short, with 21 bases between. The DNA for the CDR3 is TGTGCCAGCAGTGCTGACCCCCGAGGGGGGGCTAAGTACTTC. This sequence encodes CASSADPRGGAKYF.

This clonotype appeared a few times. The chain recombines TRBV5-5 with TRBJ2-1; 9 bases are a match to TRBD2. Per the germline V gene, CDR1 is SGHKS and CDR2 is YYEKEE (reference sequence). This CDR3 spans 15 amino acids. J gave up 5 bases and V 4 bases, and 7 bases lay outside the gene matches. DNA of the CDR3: TGTGCCAGCAGCCCTAGCGGGGTTACCCACAATGAGCAGTTCTTC. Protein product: CASSPSGVTHNEQFF.

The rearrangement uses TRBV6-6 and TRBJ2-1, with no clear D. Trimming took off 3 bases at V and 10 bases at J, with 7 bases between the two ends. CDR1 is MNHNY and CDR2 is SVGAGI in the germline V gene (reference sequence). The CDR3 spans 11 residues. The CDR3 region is CASSYTHEQFF. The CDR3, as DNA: TGTGCCAGCAGTTATACCCACGAGCAGTTCTTC.

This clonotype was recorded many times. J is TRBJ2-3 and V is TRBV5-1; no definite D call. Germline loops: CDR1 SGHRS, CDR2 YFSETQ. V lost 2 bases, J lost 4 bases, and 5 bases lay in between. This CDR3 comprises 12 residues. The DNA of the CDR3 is TGCGCCAGCAGCTTTAAATCAGATACGCAGTATTTT. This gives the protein CASSFKSDTQYF.